These 20 T cell receptor beta chains originate from one sample sequenced in a study of blood T cell repertoires in COVID-19. TCRdb's table, derived via immunoSEQ multiplex PCR, lists solely in-frame clones and lacks some. The repertoire has 400,000 to 450,000 clones, roughly 88% of them found once; the top ten carry about 0.6%. Material: PBMCs or T cells enriched from blood (not recorded which). The receptors stem from a man in his late teens or twenties who had recovered from COVID-19.

The count of this clone is one. Other DNA sequences in the same sample also yield this CDR3. The chain combines TRBV24-1 with TRBJ1-5, with 7 positions matching TRBD1. The CDR3 contains 13 residues. Trimming cost V 4 bases and J 4 bases; bases outside gene matches: 0. Germline lookup yields CDR1 KGHDR and CDR2 SFDVKD. DNA for the CDR3: TGTGCCACCAGTGAGACAGGGAATCAGCCCCAGCATTTT. As protein: CATSETGNQPQHF.

This clone appeared once. The chain links TRBV19 to TRBJ1-3; no firm D call. The CDR3 loop spans 10 amino acids. With 9 bases removed from V and 4 bases from J, the gap between germline ends came to 4 bases. In germline, CDR1 is LNHDA, CDR2 SQIVND (reference sequence). The DNA of the CDR3 is TGTGCCAGCCGGGGAAACACCATATATTTT. It translates to CASRGNTIYF.

The CDR3 here is CASSITQGVTQYF. The CDR3 nucleotides read TGTGCCAGTAGTATTACACAGGGGGTTACGCAGTATTTT. The V and J genes are TRBV19 and TRBJ2-3, with TRBD1 identical over 8 bases. CDR3 size: 13 residues. Germline V gene lookup returns CDR1 LNHDA and CDR2 SQIVND (reference sequence). Losses at the gene ends were 3 bases for V and 8 bases for J; bases not matched to a gene: 4.

This clone came up a few times. The J gene is TRBJ1-5, the V gene TRBV3-1 (or the pseudogene TRBV3-2); 7 bases fit TRBD1. Germline V lookup: CDR1 LGHDT, CDR2 YNNKEL (reference sequence). The CDR3 length is 16 residues. The V and J ends lost 1 base and 7 bases, in that order; junction bases with no gene match: 10. The CDR3 loop reads CASSQGEKGGGQPQHF. The CDR3, as DNA: TGTGCCAGCAGCCAAGGAGAAAAAGGGGGCGGGCAGCCCCAGCATTTT.

The chain's CDR3 is CASSSEAAGNQPQHF. For the CDR3, the DNA is TGTGCCAGCAGCAGTGAGGCCGCTGGCAATCAGCCCCAGCATTTT. The chain recombines TRBV2 with TRBJ1-5; D unresolved. Trimming removed 6 bases at V and 2 bases at J, with 14 bases between. Germline V gene data show CDR1 as SNHLY and CDR2 as FYNNEI. This CDR3 has 15 residues. Combining the CDR3 with reference TRBV2 and TRBJ1-5 gives the whole variable domain EPEVTQTPSHQVTQMGQEVILRCVPISNHLYFYWYRQILGQKVEFLVSFYNNEISEKSEIFDDQFSVERPDGSNFTLKIRSTKLEDSAMYFCASSSEAAGNQPQHFGDGTRLSIL.

The chain combines TRBV15 with TRBJ1-1, with no clear D. Germline lookup yields CDR1 LNHNV and CDR2 YYDKDF (reference sequence). The CDR3 has 13 amino acids. Trimming shortened V by 5 bases and J by 6 bases, and 13 bases separated the two germline ends. This CDR3 is CATSDGRRAEAFF. In nucleotides, the CDR3 is TGTGCCACCAGCGACGGTCGTCGGGCTGAAGCTTTCTTT.

The V and J genes are TRBV30 and TRBJ2-2; TRBD2 aligns across 8 bases. The J segment lost 7 bases and the V segment lost 6 bases, leaving 7 bases of the junction unmatched. The CDR3 consists of 13 residues. Germline V gene data show CDR1 as GTSNPN and CDR2 as SVGIG (reference sequence). The CDR3 here is CACGGASRGELFF. The CDR3 DNA reads TGTGCCTGCGGGGGGGCGTCACGCGGGGAGCTGTTTTTT.

V and J are TRBV9 and TRBJ1-2, with D possibly being TRBD1 (6 bases). V lost 4 bases and J 6 bases, leaving 13 bases between the germline ends. This CDR3 has 13 residues. In germline, CDR1 is SGDLS, CDR2 YYNGEE. This CDR3 is CASSPLGANGYTF. The DNA of the CDR3 is TGTGCCAGCAGCCCGCTGGGGGCGAATGGCTACACCTTC.

The chain carries TRBV25-1 and TRBJ1-3; possibly TRBD1 for D (5 bases). The germline CDR1 and CDR2 sequences are MGHDK and SYGVNS. The CDR3 has 14 residues. Trimming left V 11 bases short and J 2 bases short, with 16 bases between. The CDR3 nucleotides are TGTGCCCCTCCCCTCGGGGGAGCTGGAAACACCATATATTTT. Amino acids: CAPPLGGAGNTIYF.

The chain has TRBV7-3 and TRBJ2-3; 9 bases agree with TRBD2. Unmatched junction bases numbered 4, after V lost 6 bases and J lost 0 bases. The CDR3 is 15 residues long. The germline V gene encodes CDR1 SGHTA and CDR2 FQGTGA. CDR3: CASRPSGTSTDTQYF. The DNA of the CDR3 is TGTGCCAGCAGACCTAGCGGGACTAGCACAGATACGCAGTATTTT.

This chain connects TRBV11-3 to TRBJ1-3; D might be TRBD1 (6 bases). The CDR3 consists of 15 residues. With 1 base removed from V and 1 base from J, the gap between germline ends came to 8 bases. Germline lookup yields CDR1 SGHNT and CDR2 YENEEA. The CDR3 spells CASSLVTGSGNTIYF. The CDR3 region has the DNA TGTGCCAGCAGCTTAGTTACAGGGTCTGGAAACACCATATATTTT.

The V call is TRBV11-2, the J call TRBJ2-4, with 13 bases lining up with TRBD2. V lost 1 base and J lost 8; bases outside the gene matches: 5. Looked up from germline, CDR1 is SGHAT and CDR2 is FQNNGV. The CDR3 extends over 16 amino acids. Written as DNA, the CDR3 is TGTGCCAGCAGCTTAGGGGGACTAGCGGGAATTGACATTCAGTACTTC. It is translated as CASSLGGLAGIDIQYF.

This chain uses TRBV28 with TRBJ2-7; possibly TRBD1 for D (5 bases). The germline gives CDR1 MDHEN, CDR2 SYDVKM. This CDR3 is built from 12 residues. V shed 5 bases and J shed 4 bases, with 9 bases lying between them. The CDR3 region is CASSGSGYEQYF. CDR3 DNA: TGTGCCAGCAGTGGTTCAGGGTACGAGCAGTACTTC.

V is TRBV19 and J is TRBJ2-5, with 9 bases matching TRBD1. In germline, CDR1 is LNHDA, CDR2 SQIVND (reference sequence). This CDR3 has 13 residues. Trimming at V came to 7 bases and at J to 5 bases, leaving 5 bases not matched to a gene. The CDR3 region is CASTGTGFETQYF. The CDR3 DNA reads as TGTGCCAGTACCGGGACAGGGTTTGAGACCCAGTACTTC.

The CDR3 region has the DNA TGTGCCAGCAGGTTCAACGACAGGCAGACTGGCTACACCTTC. It translates to CASRFNDRQTGYTF. The rearrangement uses TRBV28 and TRBJ1-2, with D possibly matching TRBD1 (6 bases). Germline V gene data show CDR1 as MDHEN and CDR2 as SYDVKM. CDR3 length: 14 residues. Trimming took off 6 bases at V and 7 bases at J, with 18 bases between the two ends.

J is TRBJ1-2 and V is TRBV11-3, with 7 positions matching TRBD1. CDR1 is SGHNT, CDR2 YENEEA, per germline. The trim removed 5 bases at V and 4 bases at J, leaving 4 bases unmatched. The CDR3 has 13 residues. The CDR3 nucleotides are TGTGCCAGCAGCCCAAGGGGGCTCTATGGCTACACCTTC. As protein: CASSPRGLYGYTF.

Comment on this clone: The sample holds other DNA sequences that translate to the same CDR3. The chain links TRBV5-1 to TRBJ1-3; D is unclear. The V end was cut by 0 bases, the J end by 0 bases, with 7 bases between. CDR3 length: 15 amino acids. Germline lookup yields CDR1 SGHRS and CDR2 YFSETQ. Here the CDR3 DNA reads TGCGCCAGCAGCTTGGAAGGGAGCTCTGGAAACACCATATATTTT. It yields the protein CASSLEGSSGNTIYF.

The chain joins TRBV24-1 to TRBJ2-1; 9 nucleotides agree with TRBD1. CDR1 is KGHDR, CDR2 SFDVKD, per germline. The CDR3 has 17 residues. With 0 bases clipped from V and 10 bases from J, the junction kept 12 bases outside the gene matches. The CDR3 region is CATSDLEPGQGAVEQFF. In DNA form, the CDR3 reads TGTGCCACCAGTGATTTGGAACCGGGACAGGGTGCGGTCGAGCAGTTCTTC.

The chain joins TRBV4-2 to TRBJ2-7; a possible D gene is TRBD1 (5 bases). Germline V gene lookup returns CDR1 LGHNA and CDR2 YNFKEQ. This CDR3 comprises 14 residues. V lost 0 bases, J lost 3 bases, and 9 bases lay in between. CDR3 in DNA: TGTGCCAGCAGCCAAGAACAGGATAACTACGAGCAGTACTTC. Translating it yields CASSQEQDNYEQYF.

Only one count was recorded for this clone. V gene TRBV4-1 combines with J gene TRBJ1-1; 7 bases map to TRBD1. Per the germline V gene, CDR1 is MGHRA and CDR2 is YSYEKL. The CDR3 totals 14 residues. The junction had 9 bases not matched to a gene; V was cut back by 3 bases and J by 8 bases. CDR3 bases: TGCGCCAGCAGCCATCTGACAGGGCAGGGGGAAGCTTTCTTT. The encoded protein is CASSHLTGQGEAFF.